The clone carrying this T cell receptor (beta chain) was seen ten or more times. Its antigen remains unidentified. The whole isolated RNA underwent reverse transcription, so sequencing captured expressed TCRB transcripts. The repertoire was sequenced with immunoSEQ multiplex PCR; TCRdb's copy has only in-frame clones and lacks some. Found here are 860,000 or so clones, about a sixth of them singletons; the top ten hold 0.02% to 0.025%. The sample originates from a study of beta chain features in type 1 diabetes. Points from the study as a whole: Patients with Type 1 diabetes showed moderately but significantly shorter TCRB CDR3s in all four CD4+ subsets.

This CDR3 is 12 amino acids long. Germline assignment: CDR1 SEHNR and CDR2 FQNEAQ (reference sequence). The V end was cut by 4 bases, the J end by 6 bases, with 9 bases between. Sample: naive CD4+ T cells from blood. The receptor was derived from a woman aged 18-29 years in good health. V usage is TRBV7-9 and J usage is TRBJ1-2; the D is unclear. CDR3 amino acids: CASSSTRDGYTF. CDR3 DNA sequence: TGTGCCAGCAGCTCGACCCGGGATGGCTACACCTTC.